This TCR beta chain stems from a study of immune characterization of retroperitoneal liposarcoma. TCRdb reprocessed the PCR reads with MiXCR, giving one entry per CDR3 protein. The profile shows around 11,000 distinct CDR3 sequences, 27% of them singletons. This clonotype is judged medium-sized. The receptor's source is a male donor with retroperitoneal liposarcoma. Sequences were obtained from tumor tissue.

CDR3 in DNA: TGTGCCAGCAGCTTAGAATATACCTCCTACAATGAGCAGTACTTC. It translates to CASSLEYTSYNEQYF. The chain recombines TRBV7-2 with TRBJ2-1; unclear D gene. The end of the DNA is better explained by TRBJ2-7, so the J call may be wrong. CDR1 is SGHTA, CDR2 FQGNSA, per germline. The CDR3 runs to 15 residues.